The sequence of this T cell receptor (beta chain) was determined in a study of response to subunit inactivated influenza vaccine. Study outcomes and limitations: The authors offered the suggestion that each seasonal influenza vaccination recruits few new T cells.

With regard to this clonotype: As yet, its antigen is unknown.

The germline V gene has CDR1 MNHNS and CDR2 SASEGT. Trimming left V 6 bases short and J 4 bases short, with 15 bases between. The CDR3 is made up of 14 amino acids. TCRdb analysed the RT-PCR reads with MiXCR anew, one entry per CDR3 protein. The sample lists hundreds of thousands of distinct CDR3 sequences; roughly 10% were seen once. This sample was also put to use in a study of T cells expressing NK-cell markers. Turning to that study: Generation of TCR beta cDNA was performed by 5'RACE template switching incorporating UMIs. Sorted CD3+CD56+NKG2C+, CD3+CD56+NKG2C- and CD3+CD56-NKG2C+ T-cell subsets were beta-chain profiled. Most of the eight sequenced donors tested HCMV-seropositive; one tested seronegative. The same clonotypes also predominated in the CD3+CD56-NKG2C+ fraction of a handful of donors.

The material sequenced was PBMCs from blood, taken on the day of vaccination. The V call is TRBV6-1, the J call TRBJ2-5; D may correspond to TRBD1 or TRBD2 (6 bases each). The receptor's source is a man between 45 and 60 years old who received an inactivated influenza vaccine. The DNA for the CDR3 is TGTGCCAGCAGCGCCTCCGGGGGCCGAGAGACCCAGTACTTC. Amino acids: CASSASGGRETQYF.